This T cell receptor (beta chain) is from a study of T cells in localized non-small cell lung cancer. Study results and limitations: Increased T cell density in blood showed an association with longer overall survival. Highest T cell clonality was seen in uninvolved adjacent lung, surpassing that measured in tumor.

A word on this clone: What it binds is not known.

Looked up from germline, CDR1 is KGHSH and CDR2 is LQKENI. The CDR3 sequence is 16 residues long. With 0 bases clipped from V and 3 bases from J, the junction kept 6 bases outside the gene matches. Method: immunoSEQ multiplex PCR; TCRdb's copy keeps in-frame clones and lacks some. The sample lists about 1,800 clones, 39% occurring once. This chain joins TRBV18 and TRBJ1-1, with 8 bases lining up with TRBD1. The sequencing here drew on lung tumor tissue, taken before any cancer treatment. The TCR originated in a woman aged 35 to 69 with stage I lung adenocarcinoma. Written as DNA, the CDR3 is TGTGCCAGCTCACCACCCCAGGGACAGGCCTACACTGAAGCTTTCTTT. Residues: CASSPPQGQAYTEAFF. The whole variable domain, remainder taken from reference TRBV18 and TRBJ1-1, is NAGVMQNPRHLVRRRGQEARLRCSPMKGHSHVYWYRQLPEEGLKFMVYLQKENIIDESGMPKERFSAEFPKEGPSILRIQQVVRGDSAAYFCASSPPQGQAYTEAFFGQGTRLTVV.